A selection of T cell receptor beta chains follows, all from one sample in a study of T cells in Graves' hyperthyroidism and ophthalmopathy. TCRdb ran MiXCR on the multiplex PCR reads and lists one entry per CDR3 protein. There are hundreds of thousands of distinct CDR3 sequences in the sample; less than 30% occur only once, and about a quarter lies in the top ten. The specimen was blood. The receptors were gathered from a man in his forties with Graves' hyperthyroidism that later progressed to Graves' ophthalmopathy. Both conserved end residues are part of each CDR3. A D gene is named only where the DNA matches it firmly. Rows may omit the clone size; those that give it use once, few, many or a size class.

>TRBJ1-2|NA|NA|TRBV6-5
TGTGCCAGCAGTTACTCCCGGGCCAGCCTTGTTCATGGCTACACCTTC
CASSYSRASLVHGYTF
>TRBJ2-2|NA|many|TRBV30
TGTGCCTGGAGGCCTTGGCGGGCACAAGCCGGGGAGCTGTTTTTT
CAWRPWRAQAGELFF
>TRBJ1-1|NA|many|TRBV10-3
TGTGCCGTTGGGCGGGACACTATGAACACTGAAGCTTTCTTT
CAVGRDTMNTEAFF
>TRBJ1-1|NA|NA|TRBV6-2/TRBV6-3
TGTGCCAGCAGTGCCTGGACAGACCTACCTGAAGCTTTCTTT
CASSAWTDLPEAFF
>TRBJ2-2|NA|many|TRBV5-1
TGCGCCAGCAGCCCCAACGGCGCGAACACCGGGGAGCTGTTTTTT
CASSPNGANTGELFF
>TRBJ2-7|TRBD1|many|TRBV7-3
TGTGCCAGCAGCTTGAAGTTCCGGGACAGGCAGTACTTC
CASSLKFRDRQYF
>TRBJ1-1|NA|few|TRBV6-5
TGTGCCAGCAGTTACGTTGGTCTGAACACTGAAGCTTTCTTT
CASSYVGLNTEAFF
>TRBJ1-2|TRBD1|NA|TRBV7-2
TGTGCCAGCAGCGGGGGACAGGGACTTAACTATGGCTACACCTTC
CASSGGQGLNYGYTF
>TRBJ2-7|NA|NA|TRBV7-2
TGTGCCAGCAGCTTATTGGGGAACTACGAGCAGTACTTC
CASSLLGNYEQYF
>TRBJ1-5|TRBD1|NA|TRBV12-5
TGTGCTAGTGGTTTGGTACAAGACAGGGGGGTATCCCAGCCCCAGCATTTT
CASGLVQDRGVSQPQHF